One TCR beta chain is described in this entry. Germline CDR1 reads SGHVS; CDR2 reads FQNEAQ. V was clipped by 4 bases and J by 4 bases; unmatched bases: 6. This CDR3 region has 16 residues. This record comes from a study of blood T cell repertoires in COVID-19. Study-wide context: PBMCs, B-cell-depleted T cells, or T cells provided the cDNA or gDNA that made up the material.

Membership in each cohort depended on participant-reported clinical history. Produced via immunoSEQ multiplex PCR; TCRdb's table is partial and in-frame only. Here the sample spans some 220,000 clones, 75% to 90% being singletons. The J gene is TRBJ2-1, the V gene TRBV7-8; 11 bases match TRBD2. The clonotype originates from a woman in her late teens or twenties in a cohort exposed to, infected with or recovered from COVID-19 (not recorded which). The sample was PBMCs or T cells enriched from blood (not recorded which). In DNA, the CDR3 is TGTGCCAGCAGCTCCACGCTAGCGGGGGGTTACAATGAGCAGTTCTTC. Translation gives CASSSTLAGGYNEQFF.